This record concerns one TCR beta chain sequence. This specimen belongs to a study of blood T cell repertoires in COVID-19. Sequencing used immunoSEQ multiplex PCR; TCRdb keeps in-frame clones, though not all of them. The sample lists about 74,000 clones, over 75% occurring once. Germline trimming cut 10 bases from V and 3 bases from J; bases unmatched to any gene: 6. The germline V gene has CDR1 MNHEY and CDR2 SVGAGI. The CDR3 is made up of 13 amino acids. The TCR sequence derives from a man between 65 and 79 years old with active or convalescent COVID-19. This chain connects TRBV6-5 to TRBJ2-7; 10 positions match TRBD1. Specimen: peripheral blood. The chain's CDR3 is CATRDRGYYEQYF. CDR3 bases: TGTGCCACCAGGGACAGGGGATACTACGAGCAGTACTTC.